Below, 19 T cell receptor beta chains from the same sample are listed, as sequenced in a study of T cells in Graves' hyperthyroidism and ophthalmopathy (dated by TCRdb to between 2018 and 2021). Library preparation was by multiplex PCR. Sequencing was carried out with an Illumina HiSeq 2000. Amplification of TCR beta CDR3 regions was carried out from RNA transcripts. The first round of RT-PCR for the TCR CDR3 was performed with the HTBI primer set and the Qiagen OneStep RT-PCR kit. Through fastp at Q25 and MiXCR, TCRdb rebuilt clones from the public reads, retaining in-frame beta chains. Identical CDR3 protein sequences are pooled into one entry, listed with their most common genes and DNA. Within this sample are fewer than 250,000 distinct CDR3 sequences, with around 15% of them counted one time only. The ten most abundant clones make up 25% to 30% of the sample. Sequencing was done on a sample of blood. The receptors were sampled from a woman younger than 35 with Graves' ophthalmopathy.

This clonotype appeared many times. The rearrangement links TRBV30 to TRBJ2-2; D possibly corresponds to TRBD2 (5 bases). The germline gives CDR1 GTSNPN, CDR2 SVGIG (reference sequence). Trimming left V 0 bases short and J 4 bases short, with 12 bases between. This CDR3 has 15 residues. The CDR3 nucleotides are TGTGCCTGGAGTGTACGGGGAGCCGGCACCGGGGAGCTGTTTTTT. Its protein product is CAWSVRGAGTGELFF.

This clonotype showed up many times. The chain has TRBV19 and TRBJ1-1; D may be TRBD1 (6 bases). The CDR3 consists of 13 residues. The germline V gene has CDR1 LNHDA and CDR2 SQIVND (reference sequence). The germline V and J ends were trimmed by 6 bases and 5 bases, with 13 bases remaining between them. CDR3 residues: CASSMGHGTEAFF. The CDR3 DNA follows: TGTGCCAGTAGCATGGGACACGGAACTGAAGCTTTCTTT.

This clonotype was seen once. The chain has TRBV5-1 and TRBJ2-7, with D perhaps TRBD1 or TRBD2 (5 bases each). The CDR3 contains 14 residues. V was cut by 7 bases and J by 0 bases, with 14 bases left in between. Germline CDR1 is SGHRS and CDR2 is YFSETQ. CDR3 in DNA: TGCGCCAGCGGCGAACGGGACGCCTCCTACGAGCAGTACTTC. Protein sequence: CASGERDASYEQYF.

The sample holds a few counts of this clonotype. This chain uses TRBV6-2 or TRBV6-3 with TRBJ2-5, with 14 bases matching TRBD2. Losses at the gene ends were 8 bases for V and 5 bases for J; bases not matched to a gene: 4. The CDR3 runs 14 residues. The germline V gene has CDR1 MNHEY and CDR2 SVGEGT. The CDR3 loop is CASRRLAGGETQYF. The CDR3 nucleotides read TGTGCCAGCCGCCGACTAGCGGGGGGGGAGACCCAGTACTTC.

This clonotype showed up just a few times. One end of the junction fails to match germline, which may point to a read error. This sequence joins TRBV7-7 and TRBJ2-3; D remains ambiguous. The CDR3 spans 13 residues. Germline assignment: CDR1 SSHAT and CDR2 FNYEAQ (reference sequence). The CDR3 region is CASSATWTDTQYF. The CDR3 coding sequence is TGTGCTAGCAGCGCCACCTGGACAGATACGCAGTATTTT.

This clonotype was counted many times. The chain couples TRBV29-1 to TRBJ2-7, with D uncertain. Deletions cut 0 bases from V and 5 bases from J, with 8 bases between. The germline CDR1 and CDR2 sequences are SQVTM and ANQGSEA. The CDR3 loop spans 12 amino acids. CDR3 in amino acids: CSVEEGFNEQYF. The CDR3 region has the DNA TGCAGCGTTGAAGAGGGATTCAACGAGCAGTACTTC.

The rearrangement joins TRBV5-4 to TRBJ2-2; no reliable D call. The CDR3 totals 15 residues. Per germline, CDR1 SGHNT and CDR2 YYREEE (reference sequence). V was clipped by 6 bases and J by 9 bases, with 21 bases between them. The CDR3: CASTIGTETRRELFF. For the CDR3, the DNA is TGTGCCAGCACTATCGGAACAGAAACCCGAAGGGAGCTGTTTTTT. The whole variable domain, filled in from reference TRBV5-4 and TRBJ2-2, reads ETGVTQSPTHLIKTRGQQVTLRCSSQSGHNTVSWYQQALGQGPQFIFQYYREEENGRGNFPPRFSGLQFPNYSSELNVNALELDDSALYLCASTIGTETRRELFFGEGSRLTVL.

The table lists this clonotype with many counts. The rearrangement joins TRBV28 to TRBJ2-1; D is ambiguous. Trimming cost V 5 bases and J 8 bases, with 7 bases left between them. The CDR3 is 11 residues long. Looked up from germline, CDR1 is MDHEN and CDR2 is SYDVKM. CDR3 in amino acids: CASSHLHEQFF. CDR3 nucleotides: TGTGCCAGCAGTCATTTACATGAGCAGTTCTTC.

In this sample, this clonotype turned up many times. This chain links TRBV20-1 with TRBJ1-4; the D is unclear. CDR3 length equals 13 residues. V was cut by 0 bases and J by 8 bases, with 10 bases left in between. From germline, CDR1 is DFQATT and CDR2 SNEGSKA (reference sequence). CDR3 sequence: CSARDPQQEKLFF. The CDR3 DNA follows: TGCAGTGCTAGAGATCCCCAGCAAGAAAAACTGTTTTTT.

This clonotype has at least ten counts. J is TRBJ2-3 and V is TRBV28, with 8 nucleotides matching TRBD1. Germline trimming cut 6 bases from V and 2 bases from J; bases unmatched to any gene: 22. The CDR3 consists of 20 residues. Looked up from germline, CDR1 is MDHEN and CDR2 is SYDVKM. The DNA for the CDR3 is TGTGCCAGCAGCACCTCGTGGGGACAGGAGTACCCCTTGGACACAGATACGCAGTATTTT. Amino acids: CASSTSWGQEYPLDTDTQYF.

This clonotype was recorded many times. This chain connects TRBV4-1 to TRBJ2-1; D may be TRBD2 (6 bases). V was clipped by 2 bases and J by 3 bases, with 11 bases between them. This CDR3 has 15 residues. Looked up from germline, CDR1 is MGHRA and CDR2 is YSYEKL. The CDR3 region is CASSQLARYYNEQFF. The CDR3 nucleotides read TGCGCCAGCAGCCAACTAGCGCGTTACTACAATGAGCAGTTCTTC.

This clonotype was observed a handful of times. The chain links TRBV20-1 to TRBJ2-1, with D possibly being TRBD1 (6 bases). The CDR3 is 15 amino acids. Between the trimmed V and J ends, which lost 1 base and 6 bases, there was a span of 16 bases. CDR1 DFQATT and CDR2 SNEGSKA come from the germline V gene (reference sequence). This CDR3 is CSARVQTGPGNEQFF. DNA of the CDR3: TGCAGTGCTAGAGTTCAGACAGGCCCGGGCAATGAGCAGTTCTTC.

In this sample, this clonotype turned up many times. The genes are TRBV6-5 and TRBJ1-2; no definite D call. This CDR3 has 15 amino acids. Trimming cost V 0 bases and J 0 bases, with 8 bases left between them. The germline CDR1 and CDR2 sequences are MNHEY and SVGAGI. This chain's CDR3 is CASSYSHVTNYGYTF. The DNA of the CDR3 is TGTGCCAGCAGTTACTCTCACGTCACTAACTATGGCTACACCTTC.

The V call is TRBV30, the J call TRBJ2-7; possibly TRBD2 for D (5 bases). Trimming shortened V by 8 bases and J by 5 bases, and 13 bases separated the two germline ends. CDR3 size: 11 residues. The germline V gene has CDR1 GTSNPN and CDR2 SVGIG (reference sequence). The DNA of the CDR3 is TGTGCCGCGGACGGGCGGGACGAGCAGTACTTC. It codes for CAADGRDEQYF.

The gene calls are TRBV24-1 and TRBJ2-3; 14 bases agree with TRBD2. V shed 4 bases, J shed 6 bases, and the junction held 8 bases outside the gene matches. CDR3 length: 17 amino acids. Looked up from germline, CDR1 is KGHDR and CDR2 is SFDVKD. Written as DNA, the CDR3 is TGTGCCACCAGTGACGTGGGACTAGCGGGAGTGGTCGATACGCAGTATTTT. Amino acid sequence: CATSDVGLAGVVDTQYF.

In its sample, this clonotype was seen a few times. J is TRBJ2-2 and V is TRBV12-3 or TRBV12-4; the match to TRBD1 covers 11 bases. The V and J ends lost 4 bases and 6 bases, in that order; junction bases with no gene match: 10. The CDR3 contains 17 residues. CDR3 bases: TGTGCCAGCAGTTCGCCGGGACAGGGGGTGTCTGCCGGGGAGCTGTTTTTT. Its protein is CASSSPGQGVSAGELFF.

This clonotype was detected a few times. V is TRBV4-1 and J is TRBJ1-2; D possibly corresponds to TRBD1 (5 bases). The CDR3 is 13 residues long. CDR1 and CDR2 (germline): MGHRA, YSYEKL. V was clipped by 2 bases and J by 6 bases, with 10 bases between them. The CDR3 coding sequence is TGCGCCAGCAGCCAATTCGGCAGGGATGGCTACACCTTC. Its translation is CASSQFGRDGYTF.

The V call is TRBV20-1, the J call TRBJ1-1, with D perhaps matching TRBD1 (6 bases). This CDR3 has 11 amino acids. Looked up from germline, CDR1 is DFQATT and CDR2 is SNEGSKA (reference sequence). CDR3 DNA sequence: TGCAGCCCTGGGACATCCGGTGAAGCTTTCTTT. Its protein product is CSPGTSGEAFF.

This clonotype was picked up many times. This chain uses TRBV3-1 with TRBJ2-1, with 7 bases aligning to TRBD2. V lost 0 bases and J lost 8; bases outside the gene matches: 13. This CDR3 has 17 amino acids. Per germline, CDR1 LGHDT and CDR2 YNNKEL (reference sequence). DNA of the CDR3: TGTGCCAGCAGCCAAGATAGTTACGGGAGGAAAGTGGATGAGCAGTTCTTC. Translating it yields CASSQDSYGRKVDEQFF.